This T cell receptor (beta chain) is from a study of CD8 T cells in Susac syndrome. Study-wide results and limits: It was acknowledged in the study that its TCR sequencing and HLA analysis involved a relatively small number of individuals.

Per germline, CDR1 MNHEY and CDR2 SMNVEV (reference sequence). V lost 5 bases and J lost 3; bases outside the gene matches: 9. The length of the CDR3 is 17 residues. Only a few counts were recorded for this clonotype. Its cognate antigen is unknown. Reverse transcription of roughly 0.5 to 1 ug RNA was carried out with random hexamers. The CDR3 of TCR beta was amplified by immunoSEQ multiplex PCR across 54 Vbeta and 13 Jbeta. TCRdb recomputed calls from the immunoSEQ multiplex PCR reads with MiXCR, one row per CDR3 protein. The table shows over 95,000 distinct CDR3 sequences, with 85% to 95% occurring only once.

The clonotype originates from a human donor in good health. What was sequenced was CD8+ T cells from PBMCs. V gene TRBV27 combines with J gene TRBJ2-7; the match to TRBD2 covers 14 bases. CDR3 in amino acids: CASSLTPGLAGGYEQYF. The CDR3 DNA sequence: TGTGCCAGCAGTCTTACACCCGGACTAGCGGGGGGCTACGAGCAGTACTTC.